The clone carrying this T cell receptor (beta chain) was counted only a few times. Antigen: not known. V was shortened by 3 bases and J by 3 bases, with 8 bases between the two germline ends. This CDR3 is built from 13 residues. The TCR beta libraries were generated through quantitative 5'-RACE incorporating molecular barcodes. TCRdb processed the 5' RACE reads anew with MiXCR; each CDR3 protein has one entry. The sample shows roughly 30,000 distinct CDR3 sequences, around 30% of them seen only once. These data belong to a study of CD8 T cells in ankylosing spondylitis. Findings of the study overall: Characteristic, it appeared, of ankylosing spondylitis blood was a TCR beta motif of fewer than 10 highly homologous variants. Those disease-linked clones were CD8+; they were also relatively rare in peripheral blood. Certain motif variants had earlier been reported in reactive arthritis synovial fluid and blood.

The sequencing input was synovial fluid, either unsorted or a sorted T cell fraction (not recorded which). The rearrangement joins TRBV12-3 or TRBV12-4 to TRBJ1-1; maybe TRBD1 (5 bases). This TCR was sampled from a male donor with ankylosing spondylitis. The DNA of the CDR3 is TGTGCCAGCAGTTTTATCAGGGACACTGAAGCTTTCTTT. It specifies CASSFIRDTEAFF.